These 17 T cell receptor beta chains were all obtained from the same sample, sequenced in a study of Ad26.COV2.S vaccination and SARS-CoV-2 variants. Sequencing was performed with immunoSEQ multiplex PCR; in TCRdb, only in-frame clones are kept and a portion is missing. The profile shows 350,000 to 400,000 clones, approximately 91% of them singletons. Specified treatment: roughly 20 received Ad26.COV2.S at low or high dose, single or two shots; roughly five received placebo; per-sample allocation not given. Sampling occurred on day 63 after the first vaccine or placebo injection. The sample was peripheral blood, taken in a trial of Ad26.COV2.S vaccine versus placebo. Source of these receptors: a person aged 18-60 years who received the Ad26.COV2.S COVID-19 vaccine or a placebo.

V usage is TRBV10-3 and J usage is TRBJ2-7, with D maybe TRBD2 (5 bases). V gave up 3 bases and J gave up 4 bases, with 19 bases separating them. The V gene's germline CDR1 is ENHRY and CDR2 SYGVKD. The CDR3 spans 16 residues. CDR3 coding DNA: TGTGCCATCAGTGATACCCTAAGACTACAGCCGTACGAGCAGTACTTC. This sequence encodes CAISDTLRLQPYEQYF.

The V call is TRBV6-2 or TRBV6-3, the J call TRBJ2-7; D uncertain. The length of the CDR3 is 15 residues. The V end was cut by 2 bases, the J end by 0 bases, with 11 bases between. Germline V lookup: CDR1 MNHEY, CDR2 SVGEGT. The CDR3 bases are TGTGCCAGCAGTTACAATCGATACGGCTCCTACGAGCAGTACTTC. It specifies CASSYNRYGSYEQYF.

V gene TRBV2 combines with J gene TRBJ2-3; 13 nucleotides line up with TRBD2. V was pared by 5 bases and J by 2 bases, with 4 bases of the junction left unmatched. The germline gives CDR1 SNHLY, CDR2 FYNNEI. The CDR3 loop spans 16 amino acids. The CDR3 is CASSPGLAGITDTQYF. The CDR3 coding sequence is TGTGCCAGCAGTCCGGGACTAGCGGGGATCACAGATACGCAGTATTTT.

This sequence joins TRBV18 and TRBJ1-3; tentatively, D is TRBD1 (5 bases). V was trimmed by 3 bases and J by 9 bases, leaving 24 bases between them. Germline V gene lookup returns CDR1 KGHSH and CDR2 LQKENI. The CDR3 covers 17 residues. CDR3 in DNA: TGTGCCAGCTCACCGAACGCTCAAAAACTTATGAGGGGCACCATATATTTT. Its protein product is CASSPNAQKLMRGTIYF.

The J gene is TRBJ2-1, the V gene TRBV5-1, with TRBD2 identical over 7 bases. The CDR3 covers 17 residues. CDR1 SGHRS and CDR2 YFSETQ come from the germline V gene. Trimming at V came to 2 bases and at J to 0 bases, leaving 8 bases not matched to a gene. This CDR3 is CASSLGTTESSYNEQFF. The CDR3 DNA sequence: TGCGCCAGCAGCTTAGGGACTACCGAGAGCTCCTACAATGAGCAGTTCTTC.

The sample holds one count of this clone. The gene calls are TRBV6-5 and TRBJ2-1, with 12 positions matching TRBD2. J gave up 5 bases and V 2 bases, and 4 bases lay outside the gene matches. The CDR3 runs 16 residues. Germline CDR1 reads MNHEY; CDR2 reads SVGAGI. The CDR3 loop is CASSYTRLAGDNEQFF. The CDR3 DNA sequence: TGTGCCAGCAGTTACACTAGACTAGCGGGGGACAATGAGCAGTTCTTC.

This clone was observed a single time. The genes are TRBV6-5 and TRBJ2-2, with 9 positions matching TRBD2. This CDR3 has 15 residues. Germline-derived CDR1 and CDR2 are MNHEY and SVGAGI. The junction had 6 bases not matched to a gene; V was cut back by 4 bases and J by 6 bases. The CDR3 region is CASSSGSSGAGELFF. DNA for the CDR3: TGTGCCAGCAGTTCAGGGTCTAGCGGGGCCGGGGAGCTGTTTTTT.

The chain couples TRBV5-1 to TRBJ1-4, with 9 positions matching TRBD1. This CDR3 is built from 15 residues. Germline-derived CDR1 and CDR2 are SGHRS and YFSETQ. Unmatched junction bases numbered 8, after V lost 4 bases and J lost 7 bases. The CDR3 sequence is CASSALQGAGEKLFF. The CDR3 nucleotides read TGCGCCAGCAGCGCCTTACAGGGGGCGGGTGAAAAACTGTTTTTT.

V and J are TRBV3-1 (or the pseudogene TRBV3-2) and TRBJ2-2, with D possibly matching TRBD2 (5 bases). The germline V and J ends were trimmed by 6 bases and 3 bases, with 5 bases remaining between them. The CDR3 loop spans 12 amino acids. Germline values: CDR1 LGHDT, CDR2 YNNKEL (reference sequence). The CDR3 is CASSSDTGELFF. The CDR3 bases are TGTGCCAGCAGTAGCGACACCGGGGAGCTGTTTTTT.

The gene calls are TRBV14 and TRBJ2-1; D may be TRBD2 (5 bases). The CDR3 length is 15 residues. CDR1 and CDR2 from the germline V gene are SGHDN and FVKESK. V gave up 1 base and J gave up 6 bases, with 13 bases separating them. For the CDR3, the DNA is TGTGCCAGCAGCCAAGCTCAGCGGCTCCTCAATGAGCAGTTCTTC. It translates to CASSQAQRLLNEQFF.

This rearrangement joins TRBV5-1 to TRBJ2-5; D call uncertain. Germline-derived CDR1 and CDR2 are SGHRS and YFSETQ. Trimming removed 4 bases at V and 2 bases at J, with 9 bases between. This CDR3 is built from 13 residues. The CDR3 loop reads CASSTQRQETQYF. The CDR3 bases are TGCGCCAGCAGCACCCAGAGGCAAGAGACCCAGTACTTC.

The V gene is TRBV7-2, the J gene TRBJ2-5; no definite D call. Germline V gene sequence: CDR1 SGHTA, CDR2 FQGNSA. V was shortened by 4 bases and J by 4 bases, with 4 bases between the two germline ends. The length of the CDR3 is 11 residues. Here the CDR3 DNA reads TGTGCCAGCAGCTATACAGAGACCCAGTACTTC. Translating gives CASSYTETQYF.

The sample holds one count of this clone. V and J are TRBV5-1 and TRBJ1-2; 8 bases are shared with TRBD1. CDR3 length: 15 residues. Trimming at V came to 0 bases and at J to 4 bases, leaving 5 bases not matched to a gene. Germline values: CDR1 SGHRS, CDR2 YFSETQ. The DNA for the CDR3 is TGCGCCAGCAGCTTGGAACAGGGGGGAAGCTATGGCTACACCTTC. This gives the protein CASSLEQGGSYGYTF.

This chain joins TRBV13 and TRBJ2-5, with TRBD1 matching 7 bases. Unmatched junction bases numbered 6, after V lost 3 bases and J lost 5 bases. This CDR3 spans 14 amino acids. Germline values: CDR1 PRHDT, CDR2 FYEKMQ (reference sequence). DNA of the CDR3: TGTGCCAGCAGCTTTCGACAGGGAAGGGAGACCCAGTACTTC. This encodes CASSFRQGRETQYF.

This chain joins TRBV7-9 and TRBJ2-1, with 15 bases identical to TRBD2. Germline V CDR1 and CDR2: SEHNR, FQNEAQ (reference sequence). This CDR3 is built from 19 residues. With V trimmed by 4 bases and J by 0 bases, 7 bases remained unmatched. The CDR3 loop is CASSSRTSGGESSYNEQFF. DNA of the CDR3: TGTGCCAGCAGCTCCCGGACTAGCGGGGGGGAGAGCTCCTACAATGAGCAGTTCTTC.

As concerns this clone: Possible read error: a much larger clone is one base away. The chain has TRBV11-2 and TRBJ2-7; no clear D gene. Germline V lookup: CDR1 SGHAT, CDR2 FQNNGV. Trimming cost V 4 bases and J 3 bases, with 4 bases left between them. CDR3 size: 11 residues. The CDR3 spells CASSWDYEQYF. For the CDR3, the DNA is TGTGCCAGCAGCTGGGACTACGAGCAGTACTTC.

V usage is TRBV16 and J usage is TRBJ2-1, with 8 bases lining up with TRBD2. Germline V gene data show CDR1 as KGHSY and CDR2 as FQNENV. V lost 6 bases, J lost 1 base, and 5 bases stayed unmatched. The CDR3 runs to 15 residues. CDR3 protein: CASSRTSGSYNEQFF. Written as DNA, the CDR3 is TGTGCCAGCAGTCGTACTAGCGGTTCCTACAATGAGCAGTTCTTC.